Sequencing of this T cell receptor beta chain was carried out in a study of technical replicates of blood from a handful of donors. Sequenced by immunoSEQ multiplex PCR; TCRdb stores in-frame clones only, minus some. The sample has roughly 70,000 clones; about 97% are singletons. This clone was recorded only once. This CDR3 contains 13 residues. The V and J ends lost 3 bases and 4 bases respectively, with 9 bases between them. In germline, CDR1 is SGHTA, CDR2 FQGTGA. V gene TRBV7-3 combines with J gene TRBJ2-5, with D possibly being TRBD1 (6 bases). Sequenced input: T cells isolated from PBMCs. This sequence originates from a human donor in good health. The CDR3 nucleotides are TGTGCCAGCAGCTTTAGGGGGACAGAGACCCAGTACTTC. It codes for CASSFRGTETQYF.